Below, one T cell receptor (beta chain) is given with its context. The data stem from a study of blood T cell repertoires in COVID-19. Study details: PBMCs, B-cell-depleted T cells, or T cells were the source of the cDNA or gDNA that made up the material.

The CDR3 consists of 17 residues. Germline CDR1 and CDR2: SGHTA and FQGNSA. J lost 2 bases, V lost 5 bases, and 5 bases had no gene match. Per the authors' pipeline: Amplification from reference gene primers served as the basis for estimated nucleated cell counts. Assay used: immunoSEQ multiplex PCR; TCRdb lists only in-frame clones, some missing. V, J and clone size derive from that table, while D and trimming were established from the DNA sequence. In the table there are about 380,000 clones, more than 75% of which are singletons. The rearrangement joins TRBV7-2 to TRBJ2-3; TRBD2 matches at 15 bases. The clonotype comes from a woman between 18 and 29 years old who had recovered from COVID-19. Sequenced sample: PBMCs or T cells enriched from blood (not recorded which). The CDR3 spells CASSTGTSGGITDTQYF. In DNA form, the CDR3 reads TGTGCCAGCAGCACCGGGACTAGCGGGGGGATCACAGATACGCAGTATTTT.